This TCR beta chain derives from a study of shared clonotypes between healthy human individuals. Sequenced by immunoSEQ multiplex PCR; TCRdb stores in-frame clones only, minus some. The sample has about 2.1 million clones, around 95% seen once. Naive CD8 populations comprised CD45RO-negative cells positively selected for CCR7, excluding terminally differentiated effector memory CD45RA+ cells. Overall study findings and caveats: The sole specimen, blood, was sampled, and tissue repertoires likely differ.

Regarding this clone: Antigen specificity is unknown.

The sample consisted of naive CD8+ T cells from PBMCs. This receptor was obtained from a man between 18 and 35 years old in good health. Some clones in this sample may be carry-over from other donors' samples.

The CDR3 region is CASSLVWQGAGYTF. The CDR3 nucleotides read TGTGCCAGCAGTTTAGTGTGGCAGGGGGCTGGCTACACCTTC. The gene calls are TRBV28 and TRBJ1-2, with TRBD1 identical over 8 bases. Trimming removed 2 bases from V and 7 bases from J; junction bases left unmatched: 6. CDR1 and CDR2 from the germline V gene are MDHEN and SYDVKM. The CDR3 contains 14 residues.